What follows is one T cell receptor (beta chain) and its context. The V end was cut by 8 bases, the J end by 4 bases, with 11 bases between. The CDR3 is 12 amino acids. The record originates from a study of blood T cell repertoires in COVID-19. Background on the study: Material from acute and convalescent COVID-19 was sourced from the United States, Italy and Spain.

How the authors handled the data: Scientists estimated how many nucleated cells there were by amplifying reference gene primers. This table comes from immunoSEQ multiplex PCR, and its TCRdb copy is limited to in-frame clones, with some not included. V and J calls and clone size are copied from that table; D and trimming were computed from the DNA. The sample yields 300,000 or so clones, around 87% seen once. The V gene is TRBV12-3 or TRBV12-4, the J gene TRBJ1-2; D perhaps matches TRBD1 (6 bases). The specimen was peripheral blood. The sequence was collected from a man in his 70s with acute or convalescent COVID-19. CDR3 in DNA: TGTGCCAGCCGGGACATCTCCTATGGCTACACCTTC. Encoded protein: CASRDISYGYTF.